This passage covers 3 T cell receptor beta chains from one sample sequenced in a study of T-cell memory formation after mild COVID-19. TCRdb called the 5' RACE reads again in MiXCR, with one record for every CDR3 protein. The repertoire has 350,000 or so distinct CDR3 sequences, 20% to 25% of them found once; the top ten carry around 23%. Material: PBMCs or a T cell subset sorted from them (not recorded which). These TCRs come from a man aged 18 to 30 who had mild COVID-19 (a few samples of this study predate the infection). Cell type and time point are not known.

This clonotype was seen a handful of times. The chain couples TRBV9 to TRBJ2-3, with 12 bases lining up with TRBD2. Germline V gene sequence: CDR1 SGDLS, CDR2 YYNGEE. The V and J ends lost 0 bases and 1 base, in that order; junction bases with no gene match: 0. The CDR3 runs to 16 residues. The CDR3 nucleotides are TGTGCCAGCAGCGTAGGACTAGCGGGGGGCACAGATACGCAGTATTTT. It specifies CASSVGLAGGTDTQYF. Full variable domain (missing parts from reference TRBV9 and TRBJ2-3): DSGVTQTPKHLITATGQRVTLRCSPRSGDLSVYWYQQSLDQGLQFLIQYYNGEERAKGNILERFSAQQFPDLHSELNLSSLELGDSALYFCASSVGLAGGTDTQYFGPGTRLTVL.

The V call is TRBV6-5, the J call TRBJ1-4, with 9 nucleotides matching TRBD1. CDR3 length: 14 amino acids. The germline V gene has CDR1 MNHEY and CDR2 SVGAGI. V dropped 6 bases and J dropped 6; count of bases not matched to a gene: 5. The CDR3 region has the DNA TGTGCCAGCAGGACGACAGGGGGGCATGAAAAACTGTTTTTT. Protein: CASRTTGGHEKLFF.

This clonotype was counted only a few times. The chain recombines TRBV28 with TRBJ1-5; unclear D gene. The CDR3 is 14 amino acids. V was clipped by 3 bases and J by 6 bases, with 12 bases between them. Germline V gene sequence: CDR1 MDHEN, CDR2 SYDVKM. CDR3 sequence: CASSFGLGGQPQHF. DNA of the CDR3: TGTGCCAGCAGTTTCGGACTCGGAGGTCAGCCCCAGCATTTT.